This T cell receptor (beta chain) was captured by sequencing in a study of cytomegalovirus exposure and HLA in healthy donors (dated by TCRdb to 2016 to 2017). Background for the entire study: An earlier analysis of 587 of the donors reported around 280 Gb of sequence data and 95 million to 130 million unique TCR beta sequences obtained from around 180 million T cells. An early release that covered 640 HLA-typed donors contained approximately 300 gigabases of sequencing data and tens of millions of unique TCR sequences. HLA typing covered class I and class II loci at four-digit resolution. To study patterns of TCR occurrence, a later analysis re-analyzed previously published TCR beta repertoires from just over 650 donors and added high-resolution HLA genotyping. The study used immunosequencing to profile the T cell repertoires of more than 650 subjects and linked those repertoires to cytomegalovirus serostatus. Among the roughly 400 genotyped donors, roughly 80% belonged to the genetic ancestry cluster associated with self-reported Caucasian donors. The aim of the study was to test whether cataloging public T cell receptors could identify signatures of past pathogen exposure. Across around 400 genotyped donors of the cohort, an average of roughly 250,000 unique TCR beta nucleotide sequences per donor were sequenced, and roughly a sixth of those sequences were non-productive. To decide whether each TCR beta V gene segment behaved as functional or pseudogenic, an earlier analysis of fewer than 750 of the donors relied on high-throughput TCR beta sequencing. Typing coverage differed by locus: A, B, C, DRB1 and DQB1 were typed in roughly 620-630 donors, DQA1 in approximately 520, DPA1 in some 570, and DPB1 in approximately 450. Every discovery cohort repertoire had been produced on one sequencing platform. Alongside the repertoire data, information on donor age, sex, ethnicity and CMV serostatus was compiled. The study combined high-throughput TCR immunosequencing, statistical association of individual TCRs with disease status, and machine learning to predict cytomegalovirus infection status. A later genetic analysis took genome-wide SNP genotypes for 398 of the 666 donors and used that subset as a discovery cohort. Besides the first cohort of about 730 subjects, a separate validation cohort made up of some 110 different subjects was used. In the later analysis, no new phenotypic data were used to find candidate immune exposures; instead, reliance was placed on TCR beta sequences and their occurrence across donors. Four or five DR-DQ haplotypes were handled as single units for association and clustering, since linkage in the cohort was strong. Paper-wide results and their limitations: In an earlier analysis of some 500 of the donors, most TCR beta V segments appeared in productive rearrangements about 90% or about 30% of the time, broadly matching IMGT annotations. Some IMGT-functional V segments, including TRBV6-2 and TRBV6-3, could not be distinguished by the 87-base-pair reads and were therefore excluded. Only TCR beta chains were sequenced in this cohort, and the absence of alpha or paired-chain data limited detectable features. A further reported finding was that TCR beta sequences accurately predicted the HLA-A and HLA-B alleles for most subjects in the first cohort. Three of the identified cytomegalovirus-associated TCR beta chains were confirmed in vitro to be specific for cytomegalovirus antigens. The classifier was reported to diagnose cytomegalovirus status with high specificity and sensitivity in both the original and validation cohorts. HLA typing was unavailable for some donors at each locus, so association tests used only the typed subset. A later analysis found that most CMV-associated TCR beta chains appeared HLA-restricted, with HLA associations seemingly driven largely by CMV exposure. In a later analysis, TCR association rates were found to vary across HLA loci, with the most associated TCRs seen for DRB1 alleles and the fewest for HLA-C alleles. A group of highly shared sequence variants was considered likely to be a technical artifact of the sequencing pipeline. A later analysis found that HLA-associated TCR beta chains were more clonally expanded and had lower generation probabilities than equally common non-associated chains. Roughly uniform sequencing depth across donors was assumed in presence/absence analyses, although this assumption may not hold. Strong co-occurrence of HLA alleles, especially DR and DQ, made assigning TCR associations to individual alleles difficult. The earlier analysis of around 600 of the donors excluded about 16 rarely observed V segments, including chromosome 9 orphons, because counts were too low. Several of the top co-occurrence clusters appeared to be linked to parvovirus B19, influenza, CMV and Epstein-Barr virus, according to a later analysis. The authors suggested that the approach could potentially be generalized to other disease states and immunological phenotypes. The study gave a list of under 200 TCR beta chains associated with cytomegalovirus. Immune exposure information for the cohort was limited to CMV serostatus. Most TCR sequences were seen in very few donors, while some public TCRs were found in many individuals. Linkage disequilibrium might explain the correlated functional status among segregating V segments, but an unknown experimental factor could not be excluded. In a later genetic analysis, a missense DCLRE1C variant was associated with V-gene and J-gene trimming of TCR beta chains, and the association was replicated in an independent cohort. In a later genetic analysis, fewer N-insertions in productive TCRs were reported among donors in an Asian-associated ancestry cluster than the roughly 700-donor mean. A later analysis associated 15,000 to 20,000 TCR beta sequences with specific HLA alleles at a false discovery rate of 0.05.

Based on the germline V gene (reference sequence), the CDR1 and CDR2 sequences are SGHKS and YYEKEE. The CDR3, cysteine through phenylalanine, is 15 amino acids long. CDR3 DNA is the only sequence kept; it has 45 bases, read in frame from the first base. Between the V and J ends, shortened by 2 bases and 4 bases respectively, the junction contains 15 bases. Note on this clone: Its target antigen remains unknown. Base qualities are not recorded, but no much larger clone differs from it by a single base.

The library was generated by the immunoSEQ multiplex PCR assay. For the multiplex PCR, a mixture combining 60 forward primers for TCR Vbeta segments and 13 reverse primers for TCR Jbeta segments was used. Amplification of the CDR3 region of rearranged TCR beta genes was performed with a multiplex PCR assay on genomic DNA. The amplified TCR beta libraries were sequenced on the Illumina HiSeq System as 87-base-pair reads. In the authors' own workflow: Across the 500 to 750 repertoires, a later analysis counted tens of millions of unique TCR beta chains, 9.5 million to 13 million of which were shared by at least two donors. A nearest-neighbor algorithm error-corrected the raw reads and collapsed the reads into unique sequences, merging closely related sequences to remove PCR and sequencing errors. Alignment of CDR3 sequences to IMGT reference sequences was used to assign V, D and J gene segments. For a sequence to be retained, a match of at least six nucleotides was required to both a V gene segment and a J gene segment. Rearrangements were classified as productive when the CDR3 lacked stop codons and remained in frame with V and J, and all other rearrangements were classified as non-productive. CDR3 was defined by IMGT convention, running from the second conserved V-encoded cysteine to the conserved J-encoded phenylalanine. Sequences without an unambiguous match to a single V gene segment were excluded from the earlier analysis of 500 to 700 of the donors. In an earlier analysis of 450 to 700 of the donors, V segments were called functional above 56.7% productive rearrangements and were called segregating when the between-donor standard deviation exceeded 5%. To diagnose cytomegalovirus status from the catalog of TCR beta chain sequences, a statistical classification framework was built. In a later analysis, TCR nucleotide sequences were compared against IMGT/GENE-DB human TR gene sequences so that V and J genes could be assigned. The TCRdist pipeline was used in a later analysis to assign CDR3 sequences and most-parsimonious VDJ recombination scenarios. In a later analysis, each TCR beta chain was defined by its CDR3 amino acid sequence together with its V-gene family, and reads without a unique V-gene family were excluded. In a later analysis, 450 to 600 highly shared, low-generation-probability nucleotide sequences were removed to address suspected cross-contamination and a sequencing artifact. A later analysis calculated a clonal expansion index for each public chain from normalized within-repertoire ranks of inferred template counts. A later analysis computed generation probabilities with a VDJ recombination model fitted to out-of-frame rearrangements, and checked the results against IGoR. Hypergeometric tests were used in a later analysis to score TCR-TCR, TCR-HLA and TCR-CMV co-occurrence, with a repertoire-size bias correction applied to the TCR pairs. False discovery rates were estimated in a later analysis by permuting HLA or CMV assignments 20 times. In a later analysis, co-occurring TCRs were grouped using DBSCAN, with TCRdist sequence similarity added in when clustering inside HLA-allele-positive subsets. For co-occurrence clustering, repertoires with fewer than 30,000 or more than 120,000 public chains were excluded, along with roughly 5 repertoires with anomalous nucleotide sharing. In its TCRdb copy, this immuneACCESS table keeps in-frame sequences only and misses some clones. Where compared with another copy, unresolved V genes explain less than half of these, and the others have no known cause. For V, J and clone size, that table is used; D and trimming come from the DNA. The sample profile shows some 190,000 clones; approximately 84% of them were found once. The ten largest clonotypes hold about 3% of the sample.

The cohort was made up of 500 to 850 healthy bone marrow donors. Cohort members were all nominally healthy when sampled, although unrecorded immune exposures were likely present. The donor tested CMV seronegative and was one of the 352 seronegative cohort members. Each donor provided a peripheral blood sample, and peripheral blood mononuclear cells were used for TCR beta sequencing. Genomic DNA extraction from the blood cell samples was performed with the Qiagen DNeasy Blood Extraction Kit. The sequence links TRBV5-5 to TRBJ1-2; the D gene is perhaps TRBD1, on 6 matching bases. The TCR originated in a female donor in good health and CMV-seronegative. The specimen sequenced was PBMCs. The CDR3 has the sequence CASSFGDIRTYGYTF. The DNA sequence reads TGTGCCAGCAGCTTTGGGGACATTCGTACCTATGGCTACACCTTC. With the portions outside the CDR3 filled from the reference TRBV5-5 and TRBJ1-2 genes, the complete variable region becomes DAGVTQSPTHLIKTRGQQVTLRCSPISGHKSVSWYQQVLGQGPQFIFQYYEKEERGRGNFPDRFSARQFPNYSSELNVNALLLGDSALYLCASSFGDIRTYGYTFGSGTRLTVV.